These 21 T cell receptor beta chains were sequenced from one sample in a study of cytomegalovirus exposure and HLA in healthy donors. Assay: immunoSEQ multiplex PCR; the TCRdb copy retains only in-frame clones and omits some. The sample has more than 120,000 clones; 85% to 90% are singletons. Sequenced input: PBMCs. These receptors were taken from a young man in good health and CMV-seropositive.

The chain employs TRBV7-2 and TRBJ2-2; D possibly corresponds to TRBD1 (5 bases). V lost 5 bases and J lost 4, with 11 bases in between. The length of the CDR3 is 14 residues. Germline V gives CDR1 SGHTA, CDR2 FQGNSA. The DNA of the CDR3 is TGTGCCAGCAGCGGACCCAGGGCCACCGGGGAGCTGTTTTTT. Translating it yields CASSGPRATGELFF. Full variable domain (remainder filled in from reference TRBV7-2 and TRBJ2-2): GAGVSQSPSNKVTEKGKDVELRCDPISGHTALYWYRQSLGQGLEFLIYFQGNSAPDKSGLPSDRFSAERTGGSVSTLTIQRTQQEDSAVYLCASSGPRATGELFFGEGSRLTVL.

CDR3 amino acids: CATSRDFQGGDEKLFF. Here the CDR3 DNA reads TGTGCCACCAGCAGAGATTTCCAGGGGGGCGATGAAAAACTGTTTTTT. The gene calls are TRBV15 and TRBJ1-4, with 7 bases fitting TRBD1. Losses at the gene ends were 0 bases for V and 6 bases for J; bases not matched to a gene: 7. CDR1 is LNHNV and CDR2 is YYDKDF in the germline V gene (reference sequence). The CDR3 contains 16 residues.

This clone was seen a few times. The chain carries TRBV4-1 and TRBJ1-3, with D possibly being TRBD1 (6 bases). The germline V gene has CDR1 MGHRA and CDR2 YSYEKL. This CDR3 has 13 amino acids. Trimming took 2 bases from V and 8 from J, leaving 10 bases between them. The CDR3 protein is CASSQIQGDTIYF. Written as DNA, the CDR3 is TGCGCCAGCAGCCAAATACAGGGAGACACCATATATTTT.

The CDR3 reads CASSLIPPGGGGEQFF. The CDR3 DNA reads as TGCGCCAGCAGCTTGATCCCCCCAGGCGGAGGTGGTGAGCAGTTCTTC. This chain uses TRBV5-1 with TRBJ2-1; D is perhaps TRBD2 (5 bases). V lost 1 base and J 9 bases, leaving 20 bases between the germline ends. CDR1 SGHRS and CDR2 YFSETQ come from the germline V gene. CDR3 length equals 16 residues.

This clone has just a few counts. The CDR3 DNA follows: TGTGCCAGTAGTATAGGGTTTGCAGGGGGCGTCGAGCAGTACTTC. This encodes CASSIGFAGGVEQYF. The rearrangement links TRBV19 to TRBJ2-7; TRBD1 aligns across 8 bases. This CDR3 has 15 amino acids. With 1 base clipped from V and 6 bases from J, the junction kept 8 bases outside the gene matches. The germline V gene has CDR1 LNHDA and CDR2 SQIVND (reference sequence).

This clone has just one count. CDR3 loop: CASRPGQGVSGTDTQYF. For the CDR3, the DNA is TGTGCCAGCAGGCCCGGACAGGGCGTAAGTGGCACAGATACGCAGTATTTT. The gene calls are TRBV11-3 and TRBJ2-3, with TRBD1 identical over 8 bases. The length of the CDR3 is 17 residues. Losses at the gene ends were 6 bases for V and 1 base for J; bases not matched to a gene: 12. Germline CDR1 SGHNT, CDR2 YENEEA.

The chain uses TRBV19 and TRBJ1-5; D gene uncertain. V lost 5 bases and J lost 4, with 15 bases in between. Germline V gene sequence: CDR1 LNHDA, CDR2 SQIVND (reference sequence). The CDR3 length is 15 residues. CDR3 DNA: TGTGCCAGTAGTTTGATGGCAGGCAAAAATCAGCCCCAGCATTTT. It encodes CASSLMAGKNQPQHF.

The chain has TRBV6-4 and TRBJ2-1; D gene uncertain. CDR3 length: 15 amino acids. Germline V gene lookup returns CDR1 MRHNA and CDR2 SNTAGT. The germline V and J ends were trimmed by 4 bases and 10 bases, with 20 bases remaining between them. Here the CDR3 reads CASSGEWATPAEQFF. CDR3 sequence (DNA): TGTGCCAGCAGTGGCGAGTGGGCTACCCCCGCCGAGCAGTTCTTC.

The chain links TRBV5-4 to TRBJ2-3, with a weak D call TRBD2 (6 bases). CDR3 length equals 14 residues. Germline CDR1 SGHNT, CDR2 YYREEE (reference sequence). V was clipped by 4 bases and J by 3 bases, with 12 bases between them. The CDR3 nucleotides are TGTGCCAGCAGCCTTTCCCGGGAGACAGATACGCAGTATTTT. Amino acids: CASSLSRETDTQYF.

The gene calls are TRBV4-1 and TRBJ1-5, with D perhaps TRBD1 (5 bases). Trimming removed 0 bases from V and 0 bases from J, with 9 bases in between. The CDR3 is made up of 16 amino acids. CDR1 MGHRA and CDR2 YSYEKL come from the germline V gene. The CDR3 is CASSQERTYSNQPQHF. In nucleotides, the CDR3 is TGCGCCAGCAGCCAAGAAAGGACATATAGCAATCAGCCCCAGCATTTT.

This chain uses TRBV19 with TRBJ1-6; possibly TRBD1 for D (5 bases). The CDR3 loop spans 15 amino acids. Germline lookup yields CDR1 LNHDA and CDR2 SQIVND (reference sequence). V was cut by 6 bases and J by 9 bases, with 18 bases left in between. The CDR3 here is CASRPSRGLGSPLHF. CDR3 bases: TGTGCCAGTAGACCAAGTAGGGGACTTGGTTCACCCCTCCACTTT.

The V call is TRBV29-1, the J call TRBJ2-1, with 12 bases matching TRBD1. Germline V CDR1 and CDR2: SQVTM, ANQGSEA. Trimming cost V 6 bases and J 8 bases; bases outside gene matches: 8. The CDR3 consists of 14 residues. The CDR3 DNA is TGCAGCGTCGGGACAGGGGGCAATCTGGATGAGCAGTTCTTC. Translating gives CSVGTGGNLDEQFF.

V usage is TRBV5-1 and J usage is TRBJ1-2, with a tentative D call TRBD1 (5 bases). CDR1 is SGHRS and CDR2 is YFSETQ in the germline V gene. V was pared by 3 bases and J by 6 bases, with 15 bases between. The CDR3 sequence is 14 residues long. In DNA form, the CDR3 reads TGCGCCAGCAGCTCGGAGGGGTTGTTGGATGGCTACACCTTC. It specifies CASSSEGLLDGYTF.

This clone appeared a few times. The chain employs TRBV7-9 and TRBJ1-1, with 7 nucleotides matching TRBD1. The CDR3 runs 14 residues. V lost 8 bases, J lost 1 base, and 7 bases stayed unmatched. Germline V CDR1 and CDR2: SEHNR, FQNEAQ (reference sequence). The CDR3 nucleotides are TGTGCCAGCGGGACAGCTCTAAAGAACACTGAAGCTTTCTTT. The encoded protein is CASGTALKNTEAFF. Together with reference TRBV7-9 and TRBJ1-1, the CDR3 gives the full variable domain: DTGVSQNPRHKITKRGQNVTFRCDPISEHNRLYWYRQTLGQGPEFLTYFQNEAQLEKSRLLSDRFSAERPKGSFSTLEIQRTEQGDSAMYLCASGTALKNTEAFFGQGTRLTVV.

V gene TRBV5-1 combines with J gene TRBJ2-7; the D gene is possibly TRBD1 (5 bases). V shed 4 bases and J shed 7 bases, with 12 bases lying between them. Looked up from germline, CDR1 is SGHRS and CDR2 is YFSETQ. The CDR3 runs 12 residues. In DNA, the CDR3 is TGCGCCAGCAGCCCCCCAGGGTTAGAGCAGTACTTC. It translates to CASSPPGLEQYF.

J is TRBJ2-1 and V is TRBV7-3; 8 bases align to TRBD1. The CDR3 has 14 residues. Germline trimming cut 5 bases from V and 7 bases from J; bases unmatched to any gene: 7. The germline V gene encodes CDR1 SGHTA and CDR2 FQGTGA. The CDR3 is CASSIGQGGNEQFF. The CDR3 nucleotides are TGTGCCAGCAGCATAGGACAGGGTGGGAATGAGCAGTTCTTC. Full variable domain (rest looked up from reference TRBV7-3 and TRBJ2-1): GAGVSQTPSNKVTEKGKYVELRCDPISGHTALYWYRQSLGQGPEFLIYFQGTGAADDSGLPNDRFFAVRPEGSVSTLKIQRTERGDSAVYLCASSIGQGGNEQFFGPGTRLTVL.

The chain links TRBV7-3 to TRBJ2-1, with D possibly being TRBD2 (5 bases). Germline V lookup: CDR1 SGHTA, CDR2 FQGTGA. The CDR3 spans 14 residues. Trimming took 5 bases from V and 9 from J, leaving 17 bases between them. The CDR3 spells CASSKSPAVPEQFF. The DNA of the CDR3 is TGTGCCAGCAGCAAATCTCCAGCGGTCCCTGAGCAGTTCTTC.

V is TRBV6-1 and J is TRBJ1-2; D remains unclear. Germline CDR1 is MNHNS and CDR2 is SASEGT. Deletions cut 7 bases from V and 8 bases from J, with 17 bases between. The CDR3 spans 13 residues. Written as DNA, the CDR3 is TGTGCCAGCACACGGACTTTAGGGCAGGGCTACACCTTC. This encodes CASTRTLGQGYTF.

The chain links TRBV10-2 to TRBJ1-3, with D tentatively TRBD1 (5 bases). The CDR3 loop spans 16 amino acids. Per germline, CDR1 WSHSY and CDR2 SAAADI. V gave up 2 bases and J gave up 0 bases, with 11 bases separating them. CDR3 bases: TGCGCCAGCAGTGAGGCCCGGGGGACCTCTGGAAACACCATATATTTT. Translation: CASSEARGTSGNTIYF.

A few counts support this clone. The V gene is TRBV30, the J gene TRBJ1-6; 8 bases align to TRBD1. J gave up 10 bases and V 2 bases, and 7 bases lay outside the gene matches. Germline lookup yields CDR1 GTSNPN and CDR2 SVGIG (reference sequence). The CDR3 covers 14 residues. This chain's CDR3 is CAWSNQGAGSPLHF. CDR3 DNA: TGTGCCTGGAGTAATCAGGGGGCAGGGTCACCCCTCCACTTT.

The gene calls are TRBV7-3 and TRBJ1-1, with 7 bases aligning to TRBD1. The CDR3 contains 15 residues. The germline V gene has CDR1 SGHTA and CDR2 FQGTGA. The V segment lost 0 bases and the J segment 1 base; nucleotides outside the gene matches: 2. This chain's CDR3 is CASSLTRQGNTEAFF. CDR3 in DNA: TGTGCCAGCAGCTTAACCCGACAGGGGAACACTGAAGCTTTCTTT.